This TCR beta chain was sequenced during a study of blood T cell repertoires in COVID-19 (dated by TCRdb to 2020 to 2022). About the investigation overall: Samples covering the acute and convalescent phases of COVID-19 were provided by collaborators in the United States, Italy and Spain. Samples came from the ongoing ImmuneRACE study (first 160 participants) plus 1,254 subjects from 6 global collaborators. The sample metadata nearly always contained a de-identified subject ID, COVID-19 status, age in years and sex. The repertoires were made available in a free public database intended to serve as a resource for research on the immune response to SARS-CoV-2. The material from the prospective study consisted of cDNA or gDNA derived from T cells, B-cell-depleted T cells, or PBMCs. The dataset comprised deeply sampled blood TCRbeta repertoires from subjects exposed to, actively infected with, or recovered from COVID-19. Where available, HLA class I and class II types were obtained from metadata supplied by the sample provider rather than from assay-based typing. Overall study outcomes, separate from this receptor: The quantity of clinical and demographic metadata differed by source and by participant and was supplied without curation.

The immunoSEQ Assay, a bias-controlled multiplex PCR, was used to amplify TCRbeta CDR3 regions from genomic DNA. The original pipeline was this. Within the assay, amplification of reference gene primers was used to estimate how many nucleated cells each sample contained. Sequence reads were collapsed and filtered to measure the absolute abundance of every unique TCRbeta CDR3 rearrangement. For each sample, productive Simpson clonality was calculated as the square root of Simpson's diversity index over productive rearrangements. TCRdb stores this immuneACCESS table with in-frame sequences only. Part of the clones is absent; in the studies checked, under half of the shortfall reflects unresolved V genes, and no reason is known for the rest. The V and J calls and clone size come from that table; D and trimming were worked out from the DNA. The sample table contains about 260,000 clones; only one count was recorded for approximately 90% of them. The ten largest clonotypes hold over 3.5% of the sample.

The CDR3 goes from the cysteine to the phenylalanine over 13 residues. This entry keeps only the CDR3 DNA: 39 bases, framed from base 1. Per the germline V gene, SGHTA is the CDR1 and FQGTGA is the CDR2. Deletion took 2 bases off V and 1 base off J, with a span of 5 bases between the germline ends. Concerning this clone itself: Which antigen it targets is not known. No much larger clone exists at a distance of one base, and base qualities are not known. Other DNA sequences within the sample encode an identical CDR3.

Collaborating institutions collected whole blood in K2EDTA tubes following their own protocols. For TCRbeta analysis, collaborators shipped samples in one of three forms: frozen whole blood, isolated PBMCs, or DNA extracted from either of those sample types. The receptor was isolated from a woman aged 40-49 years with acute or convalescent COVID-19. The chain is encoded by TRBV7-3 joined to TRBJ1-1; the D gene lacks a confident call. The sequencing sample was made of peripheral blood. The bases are TGTGCCAGCAGCTTATCGGGGAACACTGAAGCTTTCTTT. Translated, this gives CASSLSGNTEAFF.